This entry features one TCR beta chain sequence. This entry comes from a study of control samples from healthy donors and cancer patients. Repertoires were generated with immunoSEQ multiplex PCR, while TCRdb's copy carries only in-frame clones and drops some. The sample includes around 120,000 clones, about nine tenths of them seen just once. Sequences were obtained from blood. The sequence came from a man aged 40-49 years in good health.

The CDR3 nucleotides read TGCGCCAGCAGCCAAGATGCGGACATCCTCTCCTACGAGCAGTACTTC. Translated: CASSQDADILSYEQYF. The V gene is TRBV4-3, the J gene TRBJ2-7; a weak D match, TRBD1 (5 bases). The germline gives CDR1 LGHNA, CDR2 YSLEER. The CDR3 loop spans 16 amino acids. V lost 0 bases to trimming and J lost 0 bases, with 12 bases between them.